The clone carrying this TCR beta chain was counted only a few times. Every participating donor contributed roughly 10 milliliters of peripheral blood through a draw. This specimen belongs to a study of blood T cells in healthy people across ages. CDR3 length: 13 amino acids. V dropped 2 bases and J dropped 6 bases, with 7 bases sitting between them. CDR1 and CDR2 from the germline V gene are MDHEN and SYDVKM. Together with a sample-barcoded 5' primer, a J-beta primer mix was included in a second PCR lasting roughly 6 to 12 cycles. TCRdb reanalysed the 5' RACE reads using MiXCR and keeps one entry per CDR3 protein. Of fewer than 1,200,000 distinct CDR3 sequences listed, roughly a quarter are singletons. These data were likewise used in another study, on T cells of mothers and their children.

The rearrangement joins TRBV28 to TRBJ2-2, with D hard to call. Source material: blood. The TCR was taken from a girl aged 2 to 10 in good health. In DNA, the CDR3 is TGTGCCAGCAGTTTACCCCGACCCGGGGAGCTGTTTTTT. Protein product: CASSLPRPGELFF. The full variable domain, in which reference TRBV28 and TRBJ2-2 provide the parts outside the CDR3, is DVKVTQSSRYLVKRTGEKVFLECVQDMDHENMFWYRQDPGLGLRLIYFSYDVKMKEKGDIPEGYSVSREKKERFSLILESASTNQTSMYLCASSLPRPGELFFGEGSRLTVL.